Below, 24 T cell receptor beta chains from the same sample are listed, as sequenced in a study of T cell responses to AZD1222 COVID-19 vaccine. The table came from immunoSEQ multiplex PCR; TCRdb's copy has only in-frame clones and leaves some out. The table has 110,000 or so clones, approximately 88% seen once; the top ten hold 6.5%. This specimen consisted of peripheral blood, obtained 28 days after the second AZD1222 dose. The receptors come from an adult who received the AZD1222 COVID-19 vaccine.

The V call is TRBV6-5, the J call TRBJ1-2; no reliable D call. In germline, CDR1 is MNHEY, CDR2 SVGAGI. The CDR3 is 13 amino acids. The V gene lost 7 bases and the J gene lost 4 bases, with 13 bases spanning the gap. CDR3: CASTVTERYGYTF. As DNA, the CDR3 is TGTGCCAGCACAGTAACAGAACGCTATGGCTACACCTTC.

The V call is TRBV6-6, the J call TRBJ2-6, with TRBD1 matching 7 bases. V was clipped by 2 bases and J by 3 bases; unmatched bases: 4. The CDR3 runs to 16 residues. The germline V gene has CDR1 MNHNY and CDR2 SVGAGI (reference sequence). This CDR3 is CASSYRHRGGANVLTF. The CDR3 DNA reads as TGTGCCAGCAGTTACAGACACAGGGGTGGGGCCAACGTCCTGACTTTC.

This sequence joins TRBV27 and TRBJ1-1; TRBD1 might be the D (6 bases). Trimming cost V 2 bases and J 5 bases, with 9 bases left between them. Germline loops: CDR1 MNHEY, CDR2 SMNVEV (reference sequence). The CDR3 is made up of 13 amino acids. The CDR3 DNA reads TGTGCCAGCAGTTTAGACCAGGGGACTGAAGCTTTCTTT. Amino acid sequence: CASSLDQGTEAFF.

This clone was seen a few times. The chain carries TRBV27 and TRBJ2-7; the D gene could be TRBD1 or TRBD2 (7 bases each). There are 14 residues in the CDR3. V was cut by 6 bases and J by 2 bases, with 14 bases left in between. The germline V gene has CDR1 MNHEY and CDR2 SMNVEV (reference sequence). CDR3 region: CASSPRGGPYEQYF. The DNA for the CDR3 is TGTGCCAGCAGCCCCAGGGGGGGACCCTACGAGCAGTACTTC.

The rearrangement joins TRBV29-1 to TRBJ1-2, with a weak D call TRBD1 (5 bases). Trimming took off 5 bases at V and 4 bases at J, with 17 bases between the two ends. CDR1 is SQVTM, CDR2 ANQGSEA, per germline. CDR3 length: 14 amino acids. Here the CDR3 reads CSVQTRDLLYGYTF. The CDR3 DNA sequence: TGCAGCGTTCAGACAAGGGACCTCCTCTATGGCTACACCTTC.

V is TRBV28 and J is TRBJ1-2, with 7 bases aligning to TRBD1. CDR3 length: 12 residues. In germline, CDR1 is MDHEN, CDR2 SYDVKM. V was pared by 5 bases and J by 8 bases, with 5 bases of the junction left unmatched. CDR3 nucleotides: TGTGCCAGCAGTATCCTCAGGGGGGGCTACACCTTC. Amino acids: CASSILRGGYTF.

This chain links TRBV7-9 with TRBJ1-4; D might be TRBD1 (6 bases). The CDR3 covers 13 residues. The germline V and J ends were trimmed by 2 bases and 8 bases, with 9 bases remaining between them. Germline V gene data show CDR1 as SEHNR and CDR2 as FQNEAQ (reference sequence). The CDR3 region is CASSLSGGEKLFF. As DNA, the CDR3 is TGTGCCAGCAGCTTAAGCGGGGGCGAAAAACTGTTTTTT.

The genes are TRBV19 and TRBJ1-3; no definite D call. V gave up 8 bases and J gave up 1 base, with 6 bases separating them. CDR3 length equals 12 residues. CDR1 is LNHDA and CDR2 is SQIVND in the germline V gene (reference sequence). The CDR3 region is CASRQSGNTIYF. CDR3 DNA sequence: TGTGCCAGTCGCCAATCTGGAAACACCATATATTTT.

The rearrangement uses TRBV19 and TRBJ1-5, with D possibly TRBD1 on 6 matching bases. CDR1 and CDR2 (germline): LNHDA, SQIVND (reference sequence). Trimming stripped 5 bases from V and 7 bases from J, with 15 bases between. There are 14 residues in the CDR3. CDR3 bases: TGTGCCAGTAGTGAAGGCAGAGGGGGACAGCCCCAGCATTTT. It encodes CASSEGRGGQPQHF.

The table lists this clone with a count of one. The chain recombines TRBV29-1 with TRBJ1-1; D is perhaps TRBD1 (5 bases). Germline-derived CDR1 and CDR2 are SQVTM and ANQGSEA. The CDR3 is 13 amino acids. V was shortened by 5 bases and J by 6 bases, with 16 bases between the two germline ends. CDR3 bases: TGCAGCGTTAACTCAGGGAGTAAAGCTGAAGCTTTCTTT. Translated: CSVNSGSKAEAFF.

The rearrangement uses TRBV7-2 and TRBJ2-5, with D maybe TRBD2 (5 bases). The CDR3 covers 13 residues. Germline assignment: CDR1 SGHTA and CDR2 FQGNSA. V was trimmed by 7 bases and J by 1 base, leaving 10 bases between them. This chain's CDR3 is CASTMDFQETQYF. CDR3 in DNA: TGTGCCAGCACCATGGACTTCCAAGAGACCCAGTACTTC.

In DNA form, the CDR3 reads TGTGCCAGTAGTATAACGGGGTATAGCAATCAGCCCCAGCATTTT. Translated: CASSITGYSNQPQHF. The chain links TRBV19 to TRBJ1-5; D ambiguous. Germline assignment: CDR1 LNHDA and CDR2 SQIVND (reference sequence). V lost 2 bases to trimming and J lost 0 bases, with 8 bases between them. This CDR3 contains 15 residues.

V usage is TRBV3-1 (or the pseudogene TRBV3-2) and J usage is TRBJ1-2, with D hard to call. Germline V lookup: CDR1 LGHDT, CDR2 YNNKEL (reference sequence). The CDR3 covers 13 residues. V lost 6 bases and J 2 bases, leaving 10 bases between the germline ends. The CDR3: CASSTTENYGYTF. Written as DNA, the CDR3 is TGTGCCAGCAGTACGACGGAGAACTATGGCTACACCTTC.

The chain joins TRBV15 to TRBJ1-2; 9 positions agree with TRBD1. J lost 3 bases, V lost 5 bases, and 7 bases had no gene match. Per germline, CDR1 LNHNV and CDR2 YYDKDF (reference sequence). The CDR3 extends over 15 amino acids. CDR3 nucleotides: TGTGCCACCAGCGGGGGACAGGGAATGGACTATGGCTACACCTTC. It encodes CATSGGQGMDYGYTF.

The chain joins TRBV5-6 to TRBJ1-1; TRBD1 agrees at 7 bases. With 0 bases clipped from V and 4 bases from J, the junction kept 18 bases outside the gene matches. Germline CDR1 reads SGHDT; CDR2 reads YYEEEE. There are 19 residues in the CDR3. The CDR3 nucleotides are TGTGCCAGCAGCTTGGACGGAGGGGGCGTATTTCTCGGGGTCACTGAAGCTTTCTTT. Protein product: CASSLDGGGVFLGVTEAFF. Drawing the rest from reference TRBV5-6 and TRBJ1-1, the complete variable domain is DAGVTQSPTHLIKTRGQQVTLRCSPKSGHDTVSWYQQALGQGPQFIFQYYEEEERQRGNFPDRFSGHQFPNYSSELNVNALLLGDSALYLCASSLDGGGVFLGVTEAFFGQGTRLTVV.

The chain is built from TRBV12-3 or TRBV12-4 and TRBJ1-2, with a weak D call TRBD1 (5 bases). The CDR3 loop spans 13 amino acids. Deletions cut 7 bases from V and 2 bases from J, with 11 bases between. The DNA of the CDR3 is TGTGCCAGCACCGGGACGGTAAACTATGGCTACACCTTC. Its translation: CASTGTVNYGYTF.

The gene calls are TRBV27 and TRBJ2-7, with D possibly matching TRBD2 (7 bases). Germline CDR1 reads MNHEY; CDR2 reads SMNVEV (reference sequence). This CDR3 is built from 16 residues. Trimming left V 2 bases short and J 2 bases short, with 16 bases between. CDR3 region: CASSLKGGGPTYEQYF. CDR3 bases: TGTGCCAGCAGTTTAAAAGGGGGGGGCCCAACCTACGAGCAGTACTTC.

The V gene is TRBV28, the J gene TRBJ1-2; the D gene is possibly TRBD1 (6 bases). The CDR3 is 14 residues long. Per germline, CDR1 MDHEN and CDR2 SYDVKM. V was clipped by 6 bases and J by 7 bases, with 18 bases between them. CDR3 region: CASSPSQGWRGYTF. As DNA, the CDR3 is TGTGCCAGCAGCCCCTCCCAGGGGTGGCGTGGCTACACCTTC.

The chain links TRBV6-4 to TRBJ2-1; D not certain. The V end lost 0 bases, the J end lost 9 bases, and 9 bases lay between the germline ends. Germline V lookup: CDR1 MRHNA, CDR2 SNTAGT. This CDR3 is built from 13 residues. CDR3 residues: CASSDSATSEQFF. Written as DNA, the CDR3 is TGTGCCAGCAGTGACTCGGCGACGTCTGAGCAGTTCTTC.

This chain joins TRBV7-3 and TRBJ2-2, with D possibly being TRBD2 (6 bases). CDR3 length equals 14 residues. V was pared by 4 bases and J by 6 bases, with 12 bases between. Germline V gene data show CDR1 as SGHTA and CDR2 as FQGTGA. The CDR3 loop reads CASSSTGGAGELFF. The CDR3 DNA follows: TGTGCCAGCAGCTCAACCGGGGGTGCCGGGGAGCTGTTTTTT.

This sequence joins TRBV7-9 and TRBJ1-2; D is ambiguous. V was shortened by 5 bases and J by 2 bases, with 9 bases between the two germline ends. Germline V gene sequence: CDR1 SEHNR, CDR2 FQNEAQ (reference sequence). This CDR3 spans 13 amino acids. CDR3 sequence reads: CASSPDGNYGYTF. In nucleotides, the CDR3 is TGTGCCAGCAGCCCCGACGGAAACTATGGCTACACCTTC.

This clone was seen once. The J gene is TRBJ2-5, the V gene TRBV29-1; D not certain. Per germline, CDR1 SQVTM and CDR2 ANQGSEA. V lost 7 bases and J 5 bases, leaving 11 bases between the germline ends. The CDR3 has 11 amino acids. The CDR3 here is CSAGVGETQYF. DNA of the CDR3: TGCAGCGCCGGAGTGGGGGAGACCCAGTACTTC. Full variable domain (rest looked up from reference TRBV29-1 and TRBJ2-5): SAVISQKPSRDICQRGTSLTIQCQVDSQVTMMFWYRQQPGQSLTLIATANQGSEATYESGFVIDKFPISRPNLTFSTLTVSNMSPEDSSIYLCSAGVGETQYFGPGTRLLVL.

CDR3 in DNA: TGCGCCAGCAGCCAAGATCAGGGGAGCACTGAAGCTTTCTTT. This encodes CASSQDQGSTEAFF. The V gene is TRBV4-3, the J gene TRBJ1-1; TRBD1 might be the D (6 bases). The germline CDR1 and CDR2 sequences are LGHNA and YSLEER. This CDR3 is 14 amino acids long. Between the trimmed V and J ends, which lost 0 bases and 4 bases, there was a span of 9 bases.

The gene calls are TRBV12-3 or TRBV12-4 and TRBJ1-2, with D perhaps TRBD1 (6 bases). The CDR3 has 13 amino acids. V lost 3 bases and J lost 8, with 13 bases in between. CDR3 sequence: CASSFDSTGGYTF. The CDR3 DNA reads TGTGCCAGCAGTTTCGATTCCACAGGGGGCTACACCTTC.